The 26 T cell receptor beta chains reported below all come from one sample, sequenced in a study of T cell repertoires in cytomegalovirus infection. Using its own MiXCR run on the reads, TCRdb lists one record per CDR3 protein. The repertoire holds roughly 990,000 distinct CDR3 sequences, 31% seen once, with roughly an eighth in the top ten. These receptors have no known antigen. Sequences were derived from cultured CD8+ T cells from PBMCs, sampled from culture after CMV antigen stimulation. The receptors were gathered from a human donor in good health (CMV status not recorded). Some clones in this sample may be carry-over from other donors' samples.

This clonotype has a count of ten or more. V is TRBV7-6 and J is TRBJ2-1, with unresolved D. V dropped 6 bases and J dropped 6 bases, with 9 bases sitting between them. This CDR3 is 12 amino acids long. Germline-derived CDR1 and CDR2 are SGHVS and FNYEAQ. The CDR3 region has the DNA TGTGCCAGCAGTCGCATGGGCAATGAGCAGTTCTTC. Translated: CASSRMGNEQFF. The full variable domain, rest sourced from reference TRBV7-6 and TRBJ2-1, is GAGVSQSPRYKVTKRGQDVALRCDPISGHVSLYWYRQALGQGPEFLTYFNYEAQQDKSGLPNDRFSAERPEGSISTLTIQRTEQRDSAMYRCASSRMGNEQFFGPGTRLTVL.

This clonotype has just a few counts. The V gene is TRBV10-3, the J gene TRBJ1-1; D remains ambiguous. Germline assignment: CDR1 ENHRY and CDR2 SYGVKD. Trimming took 6 bases from V and 1 from J, leaving 15 bases between them. The CDR3 covers 15 residues. The CDR3 region is CAIRPGTEGNTEAFF. For the CDR3, the DNA is TGTGCCATCAGGCCGGGAACGGAGGGGAACACTGAAGCTTTCTTT.

On this clonotype: A read error may account for a junction end that differs from germline. The V call is TRBV11-1, the J call TRBJ1-1; D is uncertain. The germline V gene has CDR1 SGHAT and CDR2 FQDESV (reference sequence). The CDR3 length is 16 residues. The CDR3 region has the DNA TGTGCCAGCAGCTTAGAAAGGGCGGGGATGAACTCTGAAGCTTTCTTT. It specifies CASSLERAGMNSEAFF.

The chain couples TRBV25-1 to TRBJ1-2, with 10 positions matching TRBD1. V lost 0 bases, J lost 6 bases, and 7 bases stayed unmatched. Germline V gene data show CDR1 as MGHDK and CDR2 as SYGVNS. The CDR3 has 16 amino acids. Here the CDR3 DNA reads TGTGCCAGCAGTGAATACTTTGGGACAGGGGTTGATGGCTACACCTTC. Its protein is CASSEYFGTGVDGYTF.

This rearrangement joins TRBV12-3 or TRBV12-4 to TRBJ1-1; D unresolved. This CDR3 contains 14 residues. V lost 7 bases, J lost 5 bases, and 17 bases lay in between. The CDR3 DNA sequence: TGTGCCAGCAACAAAGTCCAGCGGATTACTGAAGCTTTCTTT. It codes for CASNKVQRITEAFF.

The J gene is TRBJ2-1, the V gene TRBV19, with 10 bases fitting TRBD2. This CDR3 has 17 amino acids. V shed 0 bases, J shed 7 bases, and the junction held 9 bases outside the gene matches. Per germline, CDR1 LNHDA and CDR2 SQIVND (reference sequence). The CDR3 nucleotides read TGTGCCAGTAGTATAGATCCTTCGGGACTAGCGAGGAATGAGCAGTTCTTC. Protein product: CASSIDPSGLARNEQFF.

This CDR3 reads CATLDGTGGGREQYF. The CDR3, as DNA: TGTGCCACTTTGGACGGGACAGGGGGAGGGCGCGAGCAGTACTTC. The chain is built from TRBV27 and TRBJ2-7, with TRBD1 matching over 11 bases. CDR1 is MNHEY, CDR2 SMNVEV, per germline (reference sequence). The CDR3 spans 15 residues. V lost 10 bases, J lost 6 bases, and 14 bases stayed unmatched.

The chain combines TRBV5-8 with TRBJ2-2; TRBD1 agrees at 11 bases. CDR1 is SGHTS and CDR2 is YDEGEE in the germline V gene. With 4 bases clipped from V and 4 bases from J, the junction kept 6 bases outside the gene matches. The CDR3 extends over 16 amino acids. The CDR3 DNA is TGTGCCAGCAGCATTGGGACAGGGGGAATCACCGGGGAGCTGTTTTTT. Translated: CASSIGTGGITGELFF.

This chain links TRBV9 with TRBJ2-5; the D call may be TRBD1 or TRBD2 (5 bases each). Trimming shortened V by 4 bases and J by 5 bases, and 18 bases separated the two germline ends. The CDR3 length is 15 residues. Germline V lookup: CDR1 SGDLS, CDR2 YYNGEE. CDR3 nucleotide sequence: TGTGCCAGCAGCCTCGAACCGGGGCCGACGGAGACCCAGTACTTC. Its protein product is CASSLEPGPTETQYF.

This clonotype has just a few counts. The V call is TRBV12-3 or TRBV12-4, the J call TRBJ2-5, with TRBD1 matching 7 bases. The CDR3 totals 15 residues. V was clipped by 6 bases and J by 0 bases; unmatched bases: 7. The CDR3 sequence: CASSPHDRDQETQYF. Written as DNA, the CDR3 is TGTGCCAGCAGCCCACACGACAGGGACCAAGAGACCCAGTACTTC.

The chain recombines TRBV6-2 or TRBV6-3 with TRBJ2-3; 9 bases are a match to TRBD2. V dropped 4 bases and J dropped 5; count of bases not matched to a gene: 10. Germline V lookup: CDR1 MNHEY, CDR2 SVGEGT. The CDR3 totals 16 residues. The CDR3 DNA is TGTGCCAGCAGTTCGCCGGGACTAGCCACCGGAGATACGCAGTATTTT. Its protein product is CASSSPGLATGDTQYF.

This clonotype was observed at least ten times. This CDR3 reads CASSFKAGSYNEQFF. CDR3 in DNA: TGTGCCAGCAGCTTTAAAGCGGGGTCCTACAATGAGCAGTTCTTC. This chain links TRBV7-8 with TRBJ2-1, with TRBD2 matching over 7 bases. Germline loops: CDR1 SGHVS, CDR2 FQNEAQ. The ends lost 3 bases at V and 1 base at J; junction bases unmatched: 3. The CDR3 covers 15 residues.

This clonotype was observed once. The chain has TRBV7-9 and TRBJ2-2; D unclear. The V end lost 5 bases, the J end lost 1 base, and 8 bases lay between the germline ends. Germline values: CDR1 SEHNR, CDR2 FQNEAQ (reference sequence). The CDR3 sequence is 14 residues long. CDR3 DNA sequence: TGTGCCAGCAGCACGATTCTGAACACCGGGGAGCTGTTTTTT. As protein: CASSTILNTGELFF.

This clonotype was picked up a small number of times. The rearrangement links TRBV4-3 to TRBJ1-1; no clear D gene. The germline gives CDR1 LGHNA, CDR2 YSLEER. This CDR3 has 13 amino acids. The V gene lost 1 base and the J gene lost 8 bases, with 11 bases spanning the gap. The CDR3 DNA sequence: TGCGCCAGCAGCCAAGTAGGGCCGGGAGAAGCTTTCTTT. This translates into CASSQVGPGEAFF.

This clonotype has a handful of counts. CDR3: CASSLSGTGYAFF. Here the CDR3 DNA reads TGTGCCAGCAGCTTATCCGGGACAGGCTACGCTTTCTTT. J is TRBJ1-1 and V is TRBV7-9; 8 bases match TRBD1. The CDR3 spans 13 residues. The germline CDR1 and CDR2 sequences are SEHNR and FQNEAQ (reference sequence). Trimming removed 2 bases from V and 11 bases from J; junction bases left unmatched: 7.

This clonotype was recorded at least ten times. V and J are TRBV12-3 or TRBV12-4 and TRBJ1-1; possible D gene TRBD1, 5 bases. V lost 3 bases to trimming and J lost 0 bases, with 14 bases between them. The CDR3 runs 16 residues. The CDR3 sequence: CASSFTTGILNTEAFF. The DNA of the CDR3 is TGTGCCAGCAGTTTCACAACAGGAATATTGAACACTGAAGCTTTCTTT.

This clonotype was seen more than once but under ten times. J is TRBJ2-5 and V is TRBV7-6; 14 nucleotides align to TRBD2. Germline CDR1 SGHVS, CDR2 FNYEAQ. The CDR3 contains 20 residues. The V and J ends lost 5 bases and 1 base, in that order; junction bases with no gene match: 15. CDR3 sequence: CASSTRGTSGGPVRQETQYF. The CDR3 region has the DNA TGTGCCAGCAGCACTAGAGGGACTAGCGGGGGTCCAGTTCGCCAAGAGACCCAGTACTTC. The full variable domain, rest sourced from reference TRBV7-6 and TRBJ2-5, is GAGVSQSPRYKVTKRGQDVALRCDPISGHVSLYWYRQALGQGPEFLTYFNYEAQQDKSGLPNDRFSAERPEGSISTLTIQRTEQRDSAMYRCASSTRGTSGGPVRQETQYFGPGTRLLVL.

Only a few counts were recorded for this clonotype. The chain's CDR3 is CASSKELHEKLFF. The CDR3 DNA follows: TGTGCCAGTAGTAAGGAGCTTCACGAAAAACTGTTTTTT. The chain joins TRBV12-3 or TRBV12-4 to TRBJ1-4; unclear D gene. Trimming left V 9 bases short and J 8 bases short, with 16 bases between. This CDR3 has 13 residues.

Comment on this clonotype: With a much larger clone just one base away, this may be a read error. The chain has TRBV11-1 and TRBJ1-1, with D unclear. The CDR3 has 11 residues. V dropped 10 bases and J dropped 2 bases, with 8 bases sitting between them. The germline CDR1 and CDR2 sequences are SGHAT and FQDESV (reference sequence). This chain's CDR3 is CANIENTEAFF. CDR3 bases: TGTGCCAACATAGAAAACACTGAAGCTTTCTTT. The entire variable domain, with the rest obtained from reference TRBV11-1 and TRBJ1-1, is as follows: EAEVAQSPRYKITEKSQAVAFWCDPISGHATLYWYRQILGQGPELLVQFQDESVVDDSQLPKDRFSAERLKGVDSTLKIQPAELGDSAMYLCANIENTEAFFGQGTRLTVV.

This chain uses TRBV4-3 with TRBJ2-1; TRBD1 matches 8 bases. The CDR3 is made up of 13 amino acids. Unmatched junction bases numbered 3, after V lost 1 base and J lost 10 bases. The germline V gene encodes CDR1 LGHNA and CDR2 YSLEER. The CDR3 sequence is CASSQVRGREQFF. The CDR3 region has the DNA TGCGCCAGCAGCCAAGTCAGGGGGCGGGAGCAGTTCTTC.

This clonotype was found many times. The chain is built from TRBV7-6 and TRBJ2-3; D is ambiguous. The ends were cut back, 1 base at V and 2 bases at J, with 10 bases in the middle. The germline gives CDR1 SGHVS, CDR2 FNYEAQ. The CDR3 has 15 residues. As DNA, the CDR3 is TGTGCCAGCAGCTTAGTCCCCAGTCACACAGATACGCAGTATTTT. It translates to CASSLVPSHTDTQYF.

This clonotype was recorded many times. The chain uses TRBV7-2 and TRBJ1-5, with a possible D match to TRBD1 (5 bases). The germline V and J ends were trimmed by 1 base and 0 bases, with 10 bases remaining between them. The CDR3 sequence is 16 residues long. The germline gives CDR1 SGHTA, CDR2 FQGNSA. The CDR3: CASSLDGHYSNQPQHF. The CDR3 DNA reads as TGTGCCAGCAGCTTAGATGGACACTATAGCAATCAGCCCCAGCATTTT.

This clonotype was counted a few times. This rearrangement joins TRBV12-5 to TRBJ2-7, with TRBD1 as a possible D gene (5 bases). The germline gives CDR1 LGHNT, CDR2 FRNRAP. CDR3 length equals 15 residues. Trimming removed 5 bases from V and 0 bases from J, with 14 bases in between. The CDR3 region is CASGPQGTFSYEQYF. The CDR3 region has the DNA TGTGCTAGTGGTCCCCAGGGAACCTTCTCCTACGAGCAGTACTTC.

The chain combines TRBV6-1 with TRBJ2-1; 9 positions agree with TRBD1. CDR1 and CDR2 (germline): MNHNS, SASEGT. The V segment lost 11 bases and the J segment 10 bases; nucleotides outside the gene matches: 9. CDR3 length equals 12 residues. This chain's CDR3 is CAGGTDRGEQFF. CDR3 nucleotides: TGTGCCGGTGGGACTGACAGGGGGGAGCAGTTCTTC.

This chain uses TRBV27 with TRBJ1-2, with a weak D call TRBD1 (5 bases). Per the germline V gene, CDR1 is MNHEY and CDR2 is SMNVEV (reference sequence). This CDR3 is built from 15 residues. V was clipped by 7 bases and J by 6 bases, with 21 bases between them. CDR3 nucleotide sequence: TGTGCCAGCAATCTTGACAGCACCATCAGACATGGCTACACCTTC. Its translation: CASNLDSTIRHGYTF.

This chain uses TRBV6-1 with TRBJ1-5; a possible D gene is TRBD1 (6 bases). This CDR3 comprises 13 residues. V lost 5 bases and J 9 bases, leaving 14 bases between the germline ends. Germline values: CDR1 MNHNS, CDR2 SASEGT. The CDR3 region is CASSYGGGGPQHF. The CDR3 nucleotides read TGTGCCAGCAGTTACGGAGGGGGTGGGCCCCAGCATTTT.